The next 2 T cell receptor beta chains were all read from a single sample in a study of cytomegalovirus exposure and HLA in healthy donors. The primer mix had 60 Vbeta and 13 Jbeta primers. Sequenced by immunoSEQ multiplex PCR; TCRdb stores in-frame clones only, minus some. The table includes about 65,000 clones, approximately 60% detected once. The source material was PBMCs. The origin of the receptors is a man in his thirties or forties in good health and CMV-seronegative.

This clone was counted a few times. The rearrangement joins TRBV6-4 to TRBJ2-1; 12 nucleotides match TRBD2. The CDR3 totals 15 residues. The trim removed 3 bases at V and 6 bases at J, leaving 3 bases unmatched. Looked up from germline, CDR1 is MRHNA and CDR2 is SNTAGT. CDR3 coding DNA: TGTGCCAGCAGTGAGTCTAGCGGGGGGGCCAATGAGCAGTTCTTC. It encodes CASSESSGGANEQFF.

The J gene is TRBJ2-5, the V gene TRBV5-1; tentative D call: TRBD1 (6 bases). The CDR3 is 14 amino acids. Germline CDR1 SGHRS, CDR2 YFSETQ. With 4 bases removed from V and 2 bases from J, the gap between germline ends came to 12 bases. The CDR3, as DNA: TGCGCCAGCAGCACCTCGGACAGACAAGAGACCCAGTACTTC. As protein: CASSTSDRQETQYF.